Below, one T cell receptor (beta chain) is given with its context. The protocol was immunoSEQ multiplex PCR, while the TCRdb copy is restricted to in-frame clones and leaves out a portion. The data contain roughly 60,000 clones, around 84% of them singletons. The data belong to a study of blood T cell repertoires in COVID-19. The TCR sequence derives from a woman aged 60-75 years with acute or convalescent COVID-19. The sample consisted of peripheral blood.

The CDR3 DNA reads TGTGCCAGCAGCTTAGAGACGGGTGCTGAAGCTTTCTTT. Amino acids: CASSLETGAEAFF. The rearrangement uses TRBV11-2 and TRBJ1-1; the D is unclear. This CDR3 spans 13 amino acids. CDR1 SGHAT and CDR2 FQNNGV come from the germline V gene. V lost 0 bases, J lost 6 bases, and 8 bases lay in between.